The 20 T cell receptor beta chains below were found in one sample sequenced in a study of cytomegalovirus exposure and HLA in healthy donors. 60 Vbeta and 13 Jbeta primers were used in PCR. Libraries were prepared by immunoSEQ multiplex PCR; TCRdb keeps only in-frame clonotypes and omits some of them. The table lists about 110,000 clones. The specimen sequenced was PBMCs. All receptors derive from a man between 35 and 55 years old in good health and CMV-seropositive.

This sequence joins TRBV5-1 and TRBJ2-1, with D possibly TRBD1 on 6 matching bases. Germline values: CDR1 SGHRS, CDR2 YFSETQ. Trimming stripped 3 bases from V and 10 bases from J, with 17 bases between. This CDR3 region has 14 residues. CDR3 loop: CASSSTTGLSEQFF. The CDR3 DNA reads as TGCGCCAGCAGCTCTACTACAGGGCTCAGCGAGCAGTTCTTC.

The chain recombines TRBV5-1 with TRBJ2-7; 9 bases are a match to TRBD2. There are 15 residues in the CDR3. V was clipped by 6 bases and J by 2 bases; unmatched bases: 9. The germline V gene encodes CDR1 SGHRS and CDR2 YFSETQ. CDR3 in amino acids: CASTPLAGGTYEQYF. The CDR3 DNA is TGCGCCAGCACCCCACTGGCGGGAGGGACCTACGAGCAGTACTTC. Full variable domain (missing parts from reference TRBV5-1 and TRBJ2-7): KAGVTQTPRYLIKTRGQQVTLSCSPISGHRSVSWYQQTPGQGLQFLFEYFSETQRNKGNFPGRFSGRQFSNSRSEMNVSTLELGDSALYLCASTPLAGGTYEQYFGPGTRLTVT.

The chain joins TRBV6-5 to TRBJ1-2; no definite D call. Trimming took 5 bases from V and 2 from J, leaving 6 bases between them. Germline lookup yields CDR1 MNHEY and CDR2 SVGAGI. This CDR3 has 12 residues. CDR3 in amino acids: CASSRRNYGYTF. Here the CDR3 DNA reads TGTGCCAGCAGTCGCAGAAACTATGGCTACACCTTC.

The chain is built from TRBV7-8 and TRBJ2-7; D may be TRBD2 (5 bases). Deletions cut 1 base from V and 6 bases from J, with 16 bases between. The V gene's germline CDR1 is SGHVS and CDR2 FQNEAQ. This CDR3 has 15 amino acids. The CDR3 region is CASSLGGEKEVEQYF. In DNA form, the CDR3 reads TGTGCCAGCAGCTTAGGTGGGGAGAAGGAGGTCGAGCAGTACTTC.

This chain joins TRBV10-3 and TRBJ1-1, with a weak D call TRBD1 (5 bases). V was trimmed by 3 bases and J by 2 bases, leaving 7 bases between them. Germline V lookup: CDR1 ENHRY, CDR2 SYGVKD. This CDR3 comprises 13 residues. The CDR3 coding sequence is TGTGCCATCAGTGATCAGGGTAACACTGAAGCTTTCTTT. It translates to CAISDQGNTEAFF.

The chain joins TRBV19 to TRBJ1-5, with D tentatively TRBD1 (5 bases). This CDR3 comprises 13 residues. In germline, CDR1 is LNHDA, CDR2 SQIVND (reference sequence). V shed 8 bases and J shed 0 bases, with 8 bases lying between them. CDR3 residues: CASSDTSNQPQHF. The CDR3 DNA reads as TGTGCCAGTTCGGACACTAGCAATCAGCCCCAGCATTTT.

This chain joins TRBV30 and TRBJ1-1, with 7 bases that match TRBD1. The CDR3 spans 15 residues. The germline gives CDR1 GTSNPN, CDR2 SVGIG (reference sequence). The J segment lost 5 bases and the V segment lost 4 bases, leaving 13 bases of the junction unmatched. The CDR3 bases are TGTGCCTGGACCTTCCTCGACAGGGCTTGGACTGAAGCTTTCTTT. Translating gives CAWTFLDRAWTEAFF. Using reference TRBV30 and TRBJ1-1 for the parts outside the CDR3, the full variable domain is SQTIHQWPATLVQPVGSPLSLECTVEGTSNPNLYWYRQAAGRGLQLLFYSVGIGQISSEVPQNLSASRPQDRQFILSSKKLLLSDSGFYLCAWTFLDRAWTEAFFGQGTRLTVV.

The chain is built from TRBV10-3 and TRBJ2-3; D ambiguous. The CDR3 covers 11 residues. The V gene lost 10 bases and the J gene lost 4 bases, with 9 bases spanning the gap. Germline V gene data show CDR1 as ENHRY and CDR2 as SYGVKD. CDR3 bases: TGTGCCACAGGTGGCGCAGATACGCAGTATTTT. Protein product: CATGGADTQYF.

The chain links TRBV6-5 to TRBJ2-1, with a weak D call TRBD2 (6 bases). This CDR3 contains 15 residues. Germline-derived CDR1 and CDR2 are MNHEY and SVGAGI. V lost 2 bases and J lost 4, with 12 bases in between. CDR3 sequence: CASSYLSGRYNEQFF. The CDR3 DNA is TGTGCCAGCAGTTACCTTAGCGGAAGATACAATGAGCAGTTCTTC.

The chain joins TRBV18 to TRBJ2-4, with 8 bases aligning to TRBD2. This CDR3 region has 16 residues. V shed 6 bases and J 0 bases; nucleotides not matched to a gene: 7. From germline, CDR1 is KGHSH and CDR2 LQKENI. DNA of the CDR3: TGTGCCAGCTCTAGCGGACTAGCAGGAGCCAAAAACATTCAGTACTTC. Protein product: CASSSGLAGAKNIQYF.

The chain carries TRBV19 and TRBJ2-1, with 9 nucleotides matching TRBD1. The germline gives CDR1 LNHDA, CDR2 SQIVND (reference sequence). The V and J ends lost 3 bases and 6 bases, in that order; junction bases with no gene match: 9. The CDR3 has 16 amino acids. CDR3 nucleotide sequence: TGTGCCAGTAGTATGAGAGGGACAGGGAAATCCAATGAGCAGTTCTTC. Protein: CASSMRGTGKSNEQFF.

The rearrangement links TRBV27 to TRBJ1-1, with TRBD1 as a possible D gene (5 bases). CDR1 and CDR2 (germline): MNHEY, SMNVEV (reference sequence). CDR3 length: 14 amino acids. Trimming pared 5 bases from V and 0 bases from J, leaving 10 bases between. CDR3 nucleotide sequence: TGTGCCAGCAGTACACGGACATTGAACACTGAAGCTTTCTTT. Its protein product is CASSTRTLNTEAFF.

The chain links TRBV7-3 to TRBJ2-3; TRBD2 matches 7 bases. CDR3 length equals 15 residues. V lost 5 bases to trimming and J lost 0 bases; unmatched junction nucleotides: 5. Germline CDR1 reads SGHTA; CDR2 reads FQGTGA. CDR3 protein: CASSLTSASTDTQYF. The CDR3 DNA follows: TGTGCCAGCAGCCTTACTAGCGCTAGCACAGATACGCAGTATTTT. Based on the CDR3 plus reference TRBV7-3 and TRBJ2-3, the full variable domain is GAGVSQTPSNKVTEKGKYVELRCDPISGHTALYWYRQSLGQGPEFLIYFQGTGAADDSGLPNDRFFAVRPEGSVSTLKIQRTERGDSAVYLCASSLTSASTDTQYFGPGTRLTVL.

This sequence joins TRBV5-1 and TRBJ2-7; the D gene is possibly TRBD2 (5 bases). Germline CDR1 reads SGHRS; CDR2 reads YFSETQ. This CDR3 has 14 residues. The V end was cut by 6 bases, the J end by 2 bases, with 15 bases between. CDR3 amino acids: CASTPYSGTYEQYF. The DNA for the CDR3 is TGCGCCAGCACCCCCTATTCGGGAACCTACGAGCAGTACTTC.

The chain joins TRBV19 to TRBJ2-7; 7 positions match TRBD2. After removal of 5 bases from V and 3 bases from J, the junction contained 10 bases not matched to a gene. Germline V lookup: CDR1 LNHDA, CDR2 SQIVND (reference sequence). CDR3 size: 15 residues. CDR3 region: CASSPRSSGRYEQYF. CDR3 coding DNA: TGTGCCAGTAGTCCCCGGAGTAGCGGGCGCTACGAGCAGTACTTC. Looking up the rest from reference TRBV19 and TRBJ2-7 gives the full variable domain: DGGITQSPKYLFRKEGQNVTLSCEQNLNHDAMYWYRQDPGQGLRLIYYSQIVNDFQKGDIAEGYSVSREKKESFPLTVTSAQKNPTAFYLCASSPRSSGRYEQYFGPGTRLTVT.

The rearrangement joins TRBV5-1 to TRBJ2-7, with 12 bases that match TRBD2. Trimming at V came to 4 bases and at J to 2 bases, leaving 4 bases not matched to a gene. Per the germline V gene, CDR1 is SGHRS and CDR2 is YFSETQ. CDR3 length equals 15 residues. The CDR3 spells CASSRTSGTTYEQYF. The CDR3 nucleotides read TGCGCCAGCAGCAGGACTAGCGGGACAACCTACGAGCAGTACTTC.

The chain recombines TRBV12-5 with TRBJ2-1; 7 bases fit TRBD2. Germline lookup yields CDR1 LGHNT and CDR2 FRNRAP. The CDR3 covers 15 residues. The J segment lost 8 bases and the V segment lost 2 bases, leaving 9 bases of the junction unmatched. CDR3 sequence reads: CASGLFAGAGYEQFF. In DNA, the CDR3 is TGTGCTAGTGGTTTGTTCGCGGGAGCCGGATATGAGCAGTTCTTC.

The chain recombines TRBV27 with TRBJ1-1; 7 bases line up with TRBD1. The CDR3 runs 14 residues. The V gene's germline CDR1 is MNHEY and CDR2 SMNVEV (reference sequence). V gave up 3 bases and J gave up 8 bases; unmatched junction bases: 9. The CDR3 region is CASSFVQGRIEAFF. The CDR3 DNA reads TGTGCCAGCAGTTTCGTACAGGGGAGGATCGAAGCTTTCTTT.

The chain has TRBV4-2 and TRBJ2-5, with 11 bases lining up with TRBD2. Germline CDR1 and CDR2: LGHNA and YNFKEQ. This CDR3 spans 18 amino acids. J lost 3 bases, V lost 2 bases, and 11 bases had no gene match. CDR3 residues: CASSQTLAGGGHKETQYF. For the CDR3, the DNA is TGTGCCAGCAGCCAAACCTTAGCGGGAGGGGGTCACAAAGAGACCCAGTACTTC.

The gene calls are TRBV6-1 and TRBJ1-2, with a tentative D call TRBD1 (5 bases). Trimming shortened V by 4 bases and J by 4 bases, and 13 bases separated the two germline ends. The CDR3 contains 14 residues. Germline V gene sequence: CDR1 MNHNS, CDR2 SASEGT. In nucleotides, the CDR3 is TGTGCCAGCAGTGCACGACAGAGCTTCTATGGCTACACCTTC. Translating gives CASSARQSFYGYTF.